The sequence of this T cell receptor beta chain was determined in a study of graft-versus-host responses after intestinal transplantation. Profiling relied on immunoSEQ multiplex PCR, and the TCRdb table lists in-frame clones only, not all of them. The sample consists of approximately 68,000 clones, nearly 90% of them appearing once. In its sample, this clone was seen once. Its antigen remains unknown. The CDR3 extends over 14 amino acids. Germline V gene sequence: CDR1 LNHNV, CDR2 YYDKDF (reference sequence). V dropped 3 bases and J dropped 3 bases, with 12 bases sitting between them. This receptor was identified in a human donor who was the organ donor for an intestinal transplant. The sequences come from unstimulated CD8+ T cells sorted from spleen or lymph node cells, collected before transplant. The chain joins TRBV15 to TRBJ2-7; either TRBD1 or TRBD2 may fit D (6 bases each). CDR3 nucleotides: TGTGCCACCAGCAGCGGTGGAGGGGGCTACGAGCAGTACGTC. This gives the protein CATSSGGGGYEQYV.